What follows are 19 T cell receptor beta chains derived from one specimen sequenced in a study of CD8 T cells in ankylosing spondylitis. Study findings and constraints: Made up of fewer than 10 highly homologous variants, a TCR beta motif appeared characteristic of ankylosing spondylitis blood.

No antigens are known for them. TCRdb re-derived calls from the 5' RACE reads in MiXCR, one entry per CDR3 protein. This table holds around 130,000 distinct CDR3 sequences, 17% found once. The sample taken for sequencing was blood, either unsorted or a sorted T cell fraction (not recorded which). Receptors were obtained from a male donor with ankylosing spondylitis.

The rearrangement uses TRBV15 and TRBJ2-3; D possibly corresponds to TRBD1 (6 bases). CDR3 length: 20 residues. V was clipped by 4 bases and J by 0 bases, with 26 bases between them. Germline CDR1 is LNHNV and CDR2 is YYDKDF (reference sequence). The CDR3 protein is CATSISRRGMVVSSTDTQYF. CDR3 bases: TGTGCCACCAGCATCTCCCGCAGGGGAATGGTGGTTTCGAGCACAGATACGCAGTATTTT.

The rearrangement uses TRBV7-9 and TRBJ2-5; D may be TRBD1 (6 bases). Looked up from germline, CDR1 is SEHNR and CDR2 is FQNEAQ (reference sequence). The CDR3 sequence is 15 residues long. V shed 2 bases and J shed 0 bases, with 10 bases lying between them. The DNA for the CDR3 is TGTGCCAGCAGCTTACTGGGGGCCCACCAAGAGACCCAGTACTTC. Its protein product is CASSLLGAHQETQYF.

In nucleotides, the CDR3 is TGCAGTGCTAGAGAGCCGGGACAGACGAACACTGAAGCTTTCTTT. Amino acids: CSAREPGQTNTEAFF. The V gene is TRBV20-1, the J gene TRBJ1-1; 7 nucleotides match TRBD1. Trimming took 0 bases from V and 1 from J; bases not matched to a gene: 5. CDR3 length: 15 residues. CDR1 and CDR2 from the germline V gene are DFQATT and SNEGSKA (reference sequence).

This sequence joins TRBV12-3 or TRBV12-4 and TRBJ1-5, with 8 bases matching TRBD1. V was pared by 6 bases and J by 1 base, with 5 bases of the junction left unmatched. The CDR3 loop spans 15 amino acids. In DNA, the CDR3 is TGTGCCAGCAGCCCGACAGGGGCGAGCAATCAGCCCCAGCATTTT. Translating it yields CASSPTGASNQPQHF.

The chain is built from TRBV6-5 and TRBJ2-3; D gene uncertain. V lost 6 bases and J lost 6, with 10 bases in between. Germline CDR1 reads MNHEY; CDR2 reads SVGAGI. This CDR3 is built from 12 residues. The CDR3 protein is CASRQKGDTQYF. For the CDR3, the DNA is TGTGCCAGCAGACAAAAGGGCGATACGCAGTATTTT.

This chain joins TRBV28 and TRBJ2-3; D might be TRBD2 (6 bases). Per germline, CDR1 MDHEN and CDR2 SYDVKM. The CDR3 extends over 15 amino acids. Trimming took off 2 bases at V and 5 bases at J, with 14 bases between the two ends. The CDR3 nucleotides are TGTGCCAGCAGTTTAGGTAGCGGATTGGGAGATACGCAGTATTTT. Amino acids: CASSLGSGLGDTQYF.

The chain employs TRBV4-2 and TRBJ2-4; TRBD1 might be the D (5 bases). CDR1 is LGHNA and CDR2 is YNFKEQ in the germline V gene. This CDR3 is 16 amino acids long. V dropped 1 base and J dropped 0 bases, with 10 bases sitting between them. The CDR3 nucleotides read TGTGCCAGCAGCCAAGTGTTCAGGGAAGCCAAAAACATTCAGTACTTC. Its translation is CASSQVFREAKNIQYF.

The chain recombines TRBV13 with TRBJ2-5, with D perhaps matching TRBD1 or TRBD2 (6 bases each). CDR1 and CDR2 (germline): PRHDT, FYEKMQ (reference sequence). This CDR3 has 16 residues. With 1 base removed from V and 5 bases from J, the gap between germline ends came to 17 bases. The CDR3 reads CASSLESLGGAETQYF. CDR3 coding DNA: TGTGCCAGCAGCTTAGAATCGCTGGGGGGCGCGGAGACCCAGTACTTC.

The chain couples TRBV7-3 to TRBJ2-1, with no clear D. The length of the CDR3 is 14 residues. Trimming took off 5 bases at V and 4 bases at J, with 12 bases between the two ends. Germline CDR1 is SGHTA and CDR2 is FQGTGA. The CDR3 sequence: CASSASGDYNEQFF. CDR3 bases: TGTGCCAGCAGCGCAAGTGGTGATTACAATGAGCAGTTCTTC.

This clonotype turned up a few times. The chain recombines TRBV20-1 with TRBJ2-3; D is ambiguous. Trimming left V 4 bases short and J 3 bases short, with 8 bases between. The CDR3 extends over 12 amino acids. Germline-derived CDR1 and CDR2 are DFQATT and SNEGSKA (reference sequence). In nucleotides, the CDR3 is TGCAGTGCTAAGGCCAAAACAGATACGCAGTATTTT. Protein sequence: CSAKAKTDTQYF.

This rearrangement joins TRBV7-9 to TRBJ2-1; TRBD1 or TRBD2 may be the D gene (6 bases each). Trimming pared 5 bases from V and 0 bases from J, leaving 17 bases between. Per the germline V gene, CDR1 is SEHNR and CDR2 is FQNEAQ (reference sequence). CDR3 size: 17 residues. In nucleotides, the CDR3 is TGTGCCAGCAGCGCGAGGGGGGTCGGTGCCTCCTACAATGAGCAGTTCTTC. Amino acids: CASSARGVGASYNEQFF.

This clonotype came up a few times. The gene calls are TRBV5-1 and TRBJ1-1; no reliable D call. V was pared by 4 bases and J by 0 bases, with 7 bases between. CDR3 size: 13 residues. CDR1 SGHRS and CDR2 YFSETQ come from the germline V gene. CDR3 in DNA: TGCGCCAGCAGCCCTTCAATGAACACTGAAGCTTTCTTT. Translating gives CASSPSMNTEAFF.

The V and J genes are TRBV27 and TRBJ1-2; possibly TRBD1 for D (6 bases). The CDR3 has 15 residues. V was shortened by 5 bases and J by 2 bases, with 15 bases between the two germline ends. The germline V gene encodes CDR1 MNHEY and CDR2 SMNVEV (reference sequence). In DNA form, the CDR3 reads TGTGCCAGCAGTACGTGGGGGGGCCTGAACTATGGCTACACCTTC. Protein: CASSTWGGLNYGYTF.

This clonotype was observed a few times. DNA of the CDR3: TGCGCCAGCAGCCAGAGGGACAGGGTCGCCGAGCAGTACTTC. Encoded protein: CASSQRDRVAEQYF. The chain is built from TRBV4-1 and TRBJ2-7; TRBD1 agrees at 9 bases. This CDR3 spans 14 amino acids. In germline, CDR1 is MGHRA, CDR2 YSYEKL. Trimming cost V 3 bases and J 6 bases; bases outside gene matches: 6.

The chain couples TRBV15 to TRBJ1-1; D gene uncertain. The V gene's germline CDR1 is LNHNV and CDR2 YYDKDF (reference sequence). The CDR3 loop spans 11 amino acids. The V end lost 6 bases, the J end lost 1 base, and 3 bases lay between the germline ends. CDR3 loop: CATRTNTEAFF. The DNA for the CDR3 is TGTGCCACCAGGACGAACACTGAAGCTTTCTTT.

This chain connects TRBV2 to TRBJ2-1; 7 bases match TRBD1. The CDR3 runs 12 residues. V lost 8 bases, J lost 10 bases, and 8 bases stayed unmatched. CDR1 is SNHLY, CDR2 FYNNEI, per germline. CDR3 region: CASGPRTGEQFF. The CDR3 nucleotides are TGTGCCAGCGGCCCACGGACAGGCGAGCAGTTCTTC.

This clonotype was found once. The CDR3 DNA reads TGTGCCAGCACGCAGGGCGACGAGCAGTACTTC. Translating gives CASTQGDEQYF. This chain uses TRBV27 with TRBJ2-7; a weak D match, TRBD1 (5 bases). This CDR3 spans 11 amino acids. Per germline, CDR1 MNHEY and CDR2 SMNVEV (reference sequence). V lost 7 bases to trimming and J lost 5 bases, with 9 bases between them.

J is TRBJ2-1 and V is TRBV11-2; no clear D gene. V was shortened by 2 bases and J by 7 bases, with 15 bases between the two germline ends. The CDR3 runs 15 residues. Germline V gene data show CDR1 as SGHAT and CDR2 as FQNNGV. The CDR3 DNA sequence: TGTGCCAGCAGCTTAACCTCGGGTTTGAGTAATGAGCAGTTCTTC. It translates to CASSLTSGLSNEQFF.

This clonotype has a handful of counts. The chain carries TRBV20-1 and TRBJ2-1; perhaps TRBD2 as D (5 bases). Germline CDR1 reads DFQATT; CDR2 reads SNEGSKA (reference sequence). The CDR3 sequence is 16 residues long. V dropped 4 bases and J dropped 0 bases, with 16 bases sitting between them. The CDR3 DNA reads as TGCAGTGCTAAGGATCTAAGCGGTATCTCCTACAATGAGCAGTTCTTC. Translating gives CSAKDLSGISYNEQFF.